This T cell receptor (beta chain) stems from a study of T cells in Graves' hyperthyroidism and ophthalmopathy. On the study more broadly: Peripheral blood sampling occurred at initial diagnosis, before any treatment.

Newly diagnosed hyperthyroidism, duration under 2 months, in patients aged 18 to 65. RNA transcripts were the template for amplifying TCR beta CDR3 regions. HTBI primers were used for first-round RT-PCR of the TCR CDR3. A single record per CDR3 protein comes from TCRdb applying MiXCR to the multiplex PCR reads. The repertoire holds 250,000 to 350,000 distinct CDR3 sequences, with about 15% as singletons. CDR3 size: 15 residues. Trimming removed 1 base at V and 3 bases at J, with 12 bases between. In germline, CDR1 is GTSNPN, CDR2 SVGIG (reference sequence). This clonotype was counted ten times or more.

The sample taken for sequencing was blood. This chain uses TRBV30 with TRBJ2-2; possible D gene TRBD1, 5 bases. This receptor was obtained from a young man with Graves' hyperthyroidism. The CDR3 reads CAWSGFFRDTGELFF. The CDR3 bases are TGTGCCTGGAGTGGGTTCTTCAGGGACACCGGGGAGCTGTTTTTT.